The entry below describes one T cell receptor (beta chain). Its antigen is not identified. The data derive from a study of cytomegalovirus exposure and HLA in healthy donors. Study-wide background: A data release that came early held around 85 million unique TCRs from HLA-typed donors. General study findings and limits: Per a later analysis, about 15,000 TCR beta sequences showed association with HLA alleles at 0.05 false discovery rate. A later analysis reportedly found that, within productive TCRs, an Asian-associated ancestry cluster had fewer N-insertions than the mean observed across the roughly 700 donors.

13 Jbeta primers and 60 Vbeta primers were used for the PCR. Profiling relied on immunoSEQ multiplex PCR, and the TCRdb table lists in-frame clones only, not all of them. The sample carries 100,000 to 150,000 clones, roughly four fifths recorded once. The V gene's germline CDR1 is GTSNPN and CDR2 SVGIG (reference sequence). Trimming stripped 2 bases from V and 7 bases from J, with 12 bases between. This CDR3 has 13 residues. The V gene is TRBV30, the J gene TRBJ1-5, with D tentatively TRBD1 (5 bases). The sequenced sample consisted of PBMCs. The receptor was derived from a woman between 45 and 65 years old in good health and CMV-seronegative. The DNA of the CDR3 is TGTGCCTGGAGTCGGTCGGGGGAGCAGCCCCAGCATTTT. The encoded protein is CAWSRSGEQPQHF.